This T cell receptor (beta chain) was recovered during a study of T-cell memory formation after mild COVID-19. J lost 5 bases, V lost 3 bases, and 7 bases had no gene match. Germline-derived CDR1 and CDR2 are SNHLY and FYNNEI. CDR3 length equals 15 residues. TCRdb re-called the 5' RACE reads through MiXCR, storing one row per CDR3 protein. The repertoire holds 350,000 to 500,000 distinct CDR3 sequences, with less than 25% as singletons. The sequencing input was PBMCs or a T cell subset sorted from them (not recorded which). The receptor was isolated from an adult woman who had mild COVID-19 (a few samples of this study predate the infection). Cell type and time point are not known. The rearrangement links TRBV2 to TRBJ2-5, with 9 bases that match TRBD1. CDR3 nucleotide sequence: TGTGCCAGCAGTGATCGGGGGACAGGGATGGAGACCCAGTACTTC. The encoded protein is CASSDRGTGMETQYF.